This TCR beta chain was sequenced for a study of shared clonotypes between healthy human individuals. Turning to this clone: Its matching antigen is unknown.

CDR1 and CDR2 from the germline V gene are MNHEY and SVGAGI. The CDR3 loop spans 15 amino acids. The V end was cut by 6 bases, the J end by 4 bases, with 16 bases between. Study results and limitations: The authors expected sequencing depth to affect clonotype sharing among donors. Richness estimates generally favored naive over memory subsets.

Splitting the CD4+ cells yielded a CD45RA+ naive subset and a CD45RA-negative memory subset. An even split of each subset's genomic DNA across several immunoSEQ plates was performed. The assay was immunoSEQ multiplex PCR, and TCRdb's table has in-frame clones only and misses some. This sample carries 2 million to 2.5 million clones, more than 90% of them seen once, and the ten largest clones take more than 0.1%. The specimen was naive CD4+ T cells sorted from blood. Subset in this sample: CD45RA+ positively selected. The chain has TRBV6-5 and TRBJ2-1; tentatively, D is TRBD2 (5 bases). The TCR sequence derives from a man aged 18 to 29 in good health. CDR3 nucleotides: TGTGCCAGCAGAATTGAGGGAAGATTGTACAATGAGCAGTTCTTC. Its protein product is CASRIEGRLYNEQFF.